The 31 T cell receptor beta chains below all came from one sample that was sequenced in a study of OX40 agonist ivuxolimab in advanced cancers. The assay was immunoSEQ multiplex PCR, and TCRdb's table has in-frame clones only and misses some. The data show 60,000 or so clones, with 90% to 95% seen just once and roughly an eighth held by the top ten. Source: CD4+ or CD8+ T cells sorted from blood, taken in a trial of the OX40 agonist ivuxolimab. The receptors come from an adult with an advanced solid tumor such as melanoma, head and neck, liver or kidney cancer.

For the CDR3, the DNA is TGCGCCAGCAGCCCTAGCGGGGGGGCCGCAGATACGCAGTATTTT. Its protein product is CASSPSGGAADTQYF. This chain connects TRBV4-1 to TRBJ2-3, with 12 bases matching TRBD2. The germline V gene encodes CDR1 MGHRA and CDR2 YSYEKL. This CDR3 spans 15 amino acids. V lost 4 bases, J lost 4 bases, and 3 bases stayed unmatched.

This chain joins TRBV28 and TRBJ1-4, with no clear D. The CDR3 loop spans 14 amino acids. Trimming pared 6 bases from V and 8 bases from J, leaving 16 bases between. Per germline, CDR1 MDHEN and CDR2 SYDVKM. For the CDR3, the DNA is TGTGCCAGCAGCCCGTTTACGGGGTGGGAAAAACTGTTTTTT. The encoded protein is CASSPFTGWEKLFF. Complete variable domain (other parts from reference TRBV28 and TRBJ1-4): DVKVTQSSRYLVKRTGEKVFLECVQDMDHENMFWYRQDPGLGLRLIYFSYDVKMKEKGDIPEGYSVSREKKERFSLILESASTNQTSMYLCASSPFTGWEKLFFGSGTQLSVL.

The V gene is TRBV6-5, the J gene TRBJ2-7; tentative D call: TRBD1 (6 bases). This CDR3 comprises 14 residues. The V gene's germline CDR1 is MNHEY and CDR2 SVGAGI. Trimming removed 2 bases from V and 2 bases from J, with 10 bases in between. CDR3 DNA: TGTGCCAGCAGTTACGGGACACCCACCTACGAGCAGTACTTC. This gives the protein CASSYGTPTYEQYF.

The rearrangement joins TRBV2 to TRBJ2-1; D gene uncertain. The germline gives CDR1 SNHLY, CDR2 FYNNEI. There are 13 residues in the CDR3. The V end was cut by 2 bases, the J end by 0 bases, with 2 bases between. CDR3 protein: CASSESSYNEQFF. CDR3 in DNA: TGTGCCAGCAGTGAAAGCTCCTACAATGAGCAGTTCTTC.

This chain uses TRBV10-3 with TRBJ2-7; D not resolved. The CDR3 is made up of 14 amino acids. V was shortened by 3 bases and J by 2 bases, with 11 bases between the two germline ends. CDR1 is ENHRY, CDR2 SYGVKD, per germline. The CDR3 loop reads CAISDAGLAYEQYF. The CDR3 nucleotides are TGTGCCATCAGTGATGCAGGCCTCGCCTACGAGCAGTACTTC.

The genes are TRBV19 and TRBJ2-7; 9 bases are shared with TRBD1. J was trimmed by 3 bases and V by 6 bases; bases with no gene match: 9. The CDR3 runs 15 residues. Germline V gene data show CDR1 as LNHDA and CDR2 as SQIVND (reference sequence). The CDR3 region has the DNA TGTGCCAGTAGAGCCGGGACAGGGACCCTCTACGAGCAGTACTTC. Protein: CASRAGTGTLYEQYF.

The chain combines TRBV6-7 with TRBJ2-3; 13 nucleotides match TRBD2. TRBV6-7 is designated an ORF whose function remains uncertain. V was clipped by 2 bases and J by 4 bases; unmatched bases: 3. The length of the CDR3 is 16 residues. CDR3 sequence reads: CASSYGLAGVSDTQYF. Written as DNA, the CDR3 is TGTGCCAGCAGTTACGGACTAGCGGGGGTATCAGATACGCAGTATTTT.

V and J are TRBV7-9 and TRBJ2-7; TRBD1 agrees at 9 bases. V trimming: 5 bases; J trimming: 4 bases; junction bases outside the gene matches: 12. The CDR3 sequence is 16 residues long. The germline CDR1 and CDR2 sequences are SEHNR and FQNEAQ (reference sequence). The CDR3 bases are TGTGCCAGCAGCCAAACAGGGGGCTCGGAGGGTTACGAGCAGTACTTC. Translating gives CASSQTGGSEGYEQYF.

J is TRBJ2-2 and V is TRBV7-6; D remains unclear. This CDR3 spans 17 amino acids. Germline assignment: CDR1 SGHVS and CDR2 FNYEAQ. V lost 2 bases and J lost 0, with 13 bases in between. The CDR3 sequence: CASSLNLRTANTGELFF. DNA for the CDR3: TGTGCCAGCAGCTTAAATCTCAGGACGGCGAACACCGGGGAGCTGTTTTTT.

The chain couples TRBV15 to TRBJ1-4, with a possible D match to TRBD1 (5 bases). The CDR3 length is 15 residues. Germline loops: CDR1 LNHNV, CDR2 YYDKDF (reference sequence). V was cut by 2 bases and J by 4 bases, with 11 bases left in between. The CDR3 DNA reads TGTGCCACCAGCAGACGTCGGGACGGTAATGAAAAACTGTTTTTT. This sequence encodes CATSRRRDGNEKLFF.

A remark on this clone: The sample holds other DNA sequences that translate to the same CDR3. The CDR3 sequence is CASSLGGGSGEQYF. CDR3 nucleotide sequence: TGCGCCAGCAGCTTGGGTGGGGGCTCTGGGGAGCAGTACTTC. The chain links TRBV5-1 to TRBJ2-7; D is perhaps TRBD1 (6 bases). This CDR3 is built from 14 residues. Germline V lookup: CDR1 SGHRS, CDR2 YFSETQ. The V end was cut by 0 bases, the J end by 7 bases, with 14 bases between.

This chain joins TRBV1 and TRBJ2-1; the D segment call TRBD1 is taken from the table without a DNA check. TRBV1 is a listed pseudogene. This CDR3 is 14 amino acids long. CDR3 residues: CTSSQVSHYNEQFF. DNA for the CDR3: TGCACCAGCAGCCAAGTCAGTCACTACAATGAGCAGTTCTTC.

The CDR3 DNA sequence: TGTGCCAGCAGGACCGGGACTAGCTTGGATACGCAGTATTTT. Protein: CASRTGTSLDTQYF. V gene TRBV27 combines with J gene TRBJ2-3, with 9 positions matching TRBD2. From germline, CDR1 is MNHEY and CDR2 SMNVEV (reference sequence). This CDR3 has 14 amino acids. J lost 6 bases, V lost 6 bases, and 7 bases had no gene match.

The chain couples TRBV5-4 to TRBJ2-1, with D unresolved. The CDR3 extends over 16 amino acids. Between the trimmed V and J ends, which lost 7 bases and 2 bases, there was a span of 19 bases. Germline V gives CDR1 SGHNT, CDR2 YYREEE (reference sequence). CDR3 loop: CASQLGSILAYNEQFF. DNA of the CDR3: TGTGCCAGCCAGCTTGGTTCCATTCTAGCCTACAATGAGCAGTTCTTC.

CDR3 sequence: CASSELAGREQYF. In DNA form, the CDR3 reads TGTGCCAGCTCAGAGTTAGCGGGACGGGAGCAGTACTTC. This chain connects TRBV6-5 to TRBJ2-7; 8 nucleotides agree with TRBD2. The CDR3 contains 13 residues. With 8 bases clipped from V and 7 bases from J, the junction kept 10 bases outside the gene matches. CDR1 and CDR2 from the germline V gene are MNHEY and SVGAGI.

On this clone itself: Other DNA sequences in the sample encode the same CDR3. This chain joins TRBV9 and TRBJ2-7; D is ambiguous. V was shortened by 2 bases and J by 5 bases, with 8 bases between the two germline ends. This CDR3 comprises 12 residues. CDR1 SGDLS and CDR2 YYNGEE come from the germline V gene. The CDR3 here is CASSVDGDEQYF. The CDR3 DNA is TGTGCCAGCAGCGTCGATGGGGACGAGCAGTACTTC.

In this sample, this clone turned up once. The chain carries TRBV19 and TRBJ1-1; no reliable D call. With 1 base removed from V and 1 base from J, the gap between germline ends came to 7 bases. CDR1 and CDR2 from the germline V gene are LNHDA and SQIVND (reference sequence). This CDR3 region has 14 residues. The CDR3 here is CASSIGGANTEAFF. The CDR3 bases are TGTGCCAGTAGTATAGGGGGAGCGAACACTGAAGCTTTCTTT.

This clone was detected only once. The chain carries TRBV5-4 and TRBJ2-7, with D tentatively TRBD1 or TRBD2 (6 bases each). Germline V gives CDR1 SGHNT, CDR2 YYREEE (reference sequence). V was clipped by 7 bases and J by 3 bases, with 17 bases between them. The CDR3 consists of 14 residues. DNA for the CDR3: TGTGCCAGCGGGGACTGGGGGGCCAGCTACGAGCAGTACTTC. Protein sequence: CASGDWGASYEQYF.

The rearrangement joins TRBV27 to TRBJ2-7; TRBD2 matches 7 bases. Germline values: CDR1 MNHEY, CDR2 SMNVEV (reference sequence). V dropped 3 bases and J dropped 6; count of bases not matched to a gene: 2. The CDR3 covers 12 residues. The CDR3 DNA follows: TGTGCCAGCAGTTTCCCGGGGGGCGAGCAGTACTTC. It codes for CASSFPGGEQYF.

The genes are TRBV6-4 and TRBJ2-1; 10 positions agree with TRBD2. V lost 0 bases, J lost 4 bases, and 3 bases stayed unmatched. The length of the CDR3 is 16 residues. Germline V gives CDR1 MRHNA, CDR2 SNTAGT. CDR3 region: CASSDSSGGEYNEQFF. The CDR3 DNA follows: TGTGCCAGCAGTGACTCGAGCGGGGGGGAGTACAATGAGCAGTTCTTC.

Of note for this clone: The sample holds other DNA sequences that translate to the same CDR3. The rearrangement links TRBV9 to TRBJ1-1; 8 bases line up with TRBD1. The V and J ends lost 0 bases and 1 base, in that order; junction bases with no gene match: 5. The CDR3 spans 16 residues. Germline V gene sequence: CDR1 SGDLS, CDR2 YYNGEE. In DNA, the CDR3 is TGTGCCAGCAGCGTAGGTGGACAGGGAAGGAACACTGAAGCTTTCTTT. Residues: CASSVGGQGRNTEAFF.

A note on this clone: Additional DNA sequences in this sample encode the identical CDR3. This chain links TRBV4-1 with TRBJ2-1; D uncertain. Germline V gene sequence: CDR1 MGHRA, CDR2 YSYEKL. CDR3 length: 13 residues. V lost 1 base to trimming and J lost 5 bases, with 6 bases between them. CDR3 in amino acids: CASSQVIDNEQFF. The DNA of the CDR3 is TGCGCCAGCAGCCAAGTAATCGACAATGAGCAGTTCTTC.

The V and J genes are TRBV2 and TRBJ2-7, with D tentatively TRBD1 (6 bases). Germline CDR1 is SNHLY and CDR2 is FYNNEI. V lost 11 bases, J lost 2 bases, and 22 bases lay in between. The CDR3 has 15 amino acids. In DNA, the CDR3 is TGTGCCCTATGGGGGCTTAGGGACGTTACCTACGAGCAGTACTTC. Amino acid sequence: CALWGLRDVTYEQYF.

The chain uses TRBV18 and TRBJ1-6; no reliable D call. The germline V gene has CDR1 KGHSH and CDR2 LQKENI. This CDR3 comprises 15 residues. V was cut by 5 bases and J by 2 bases, with 10 bases left in between. CDR3: CASSGLSAYNSPLHF. CDR3 nucleotide sequence: TGTGCCAGCTCAGGGCTCAGTGCCTATAATTCACCCCTCCACTTT. The variable domain in full, with the rest retrieved from reference TRBV18 and TRBJ1-6, is NAGVMQNPRHLVRRRGQEARLRCSPMKGHSHVYWYRQLPEEGLKFMVYLQKENIIDESGMPKERFSAEFPKEGPSILRIQQVVRGDSAAYFCASSGLSAYNSPLHFGNGTRLTVT.

This chain joins TRBV19 and TRBJ2-7, with 7 bases aligning to TRBD1. The CDR3 sequence is 14 residues long. CDR1 and CDR2 from the germline V gene are LNHDA and SQIVND (reference sequence). V lost 5 bases, J lost 6 bases, and 10 bases stayed unmatched. CDR3 region: CASSPDRDRGEQYF. CDR3 DNA: TGTGCCAGTAGTCCCGACAGGGACCGGGGCGAGCAGTACTTC.

The chain carries TRBV14 and TRBJ2-5; TRBD2 is a possible D gene (6 bases). Per germline, CDR1 SGHDN and CDR2 FVKESK. The CDR3 length is 13 residues. V was trimmed by 2 bases and J by 5 bases, leaving 9 bases between them. The CDR3 DNA sequence: TGTGCCAGCAGCCAAAACAGCGGGGAGACCCAGTACTTC. Translated, it gives CASSQNSGETQYF.

V gene TRBV6-5 combines with J gene TRBJ1-2, with D perhaps matching TRBD1 (5 bases). The V and J ends lost 5 bases and 4 bases respectively, with 14 bases between them. CDR1 is MNHEY and CDR2 is SVGAGI in the germline V gene. The CDR3 consists of 14 residues. Here the CDR3 DNA reads TGTGCCAGCAGTGGCTCACAGGAGACCTATGGCTACACCTTC. Residues: CASSGSQETYGYTF.

The chain recombines TRBV7-6 with TRBJ2-7; D remains unclear. From germline, CDR1 is SGHVS and CDR2 FNYEAQ. V lost 1 base, J lost 0 bases, and 4 bases lay in between. The CDR3 is 13 amino acids. The DNA for the CDR3 is TGTGCCAGCAGCTTAGAGAGCTCCTACGAGCAGTACTTC. Translation gives CASSLESSYEQYF.

A remark on this clone: Other DNA sequences in the sample encode the same CDR3. The rearrangement links TRBV19 to TRBJ2-7; 7 nucleotides align to TRBD2. The CDR3 extends over 14 amino acids. Germline values: CDR1 LNHDA, CDR2 SQIVND (reference sequence). V dropped 1 base and J dropped 4; count of bases not matched to a gene: 4. This CDR3 is CASSIAGGSYEQYF. For the CDR3, the DNA is TGTGCCAGTAGTATAGCGGGAGGTTCGTACGAGCAGTACTTC.

This chain links TRBV5-1 with TRBJ1-5; TRBD1 matches 7 bases. This CDR3 is built from 15 residues. CDR1 is SGHRS and CDR2 is YFSETQ in the germline V gene. Unmatched junction bases numbered 5, after V lost 4 bases and J lost 1 base. The CDR3 DNA reads TGCGCCAGCAGCCCCGGGACAGAGAGCAATCAGCCCCAGCATTTT. The encoded protein is CASSPGTESNQPQHF.

This chain links TRBV5-1 with TRBJ2-1, with no clear D. The CDR3 consists of 12 residues. Looked up from germline, CDR1 is SGHRS and CDR2 is YFSETQ. V was pared by 3 bases and J by 7 bases, with 8 bases between. CDR3 residues: CASSSSWNEQFF. CDR3 nucleotides: TGCGCCAGCAGCTCTAGTTGGAATGAGCAGTTCTTC.